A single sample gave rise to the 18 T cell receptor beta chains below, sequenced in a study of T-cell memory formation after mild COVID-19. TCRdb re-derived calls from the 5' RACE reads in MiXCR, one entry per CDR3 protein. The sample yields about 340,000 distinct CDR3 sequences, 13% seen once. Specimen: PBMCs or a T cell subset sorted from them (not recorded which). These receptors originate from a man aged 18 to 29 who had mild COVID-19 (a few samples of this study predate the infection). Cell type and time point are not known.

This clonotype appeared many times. The CDR3 nucleotides are TGTGCCAGCAGCCACGGTAGCGGGGAGTACAATGAGCAGTTCTTC. Its protein product is CASSHGSGEYNEQFF. This chain uses TRBV4-2 with TRBJ2-1; 8 nucleotides match TRBD2. The CDR3 extends over 15 amino acids. Germline V lookup: CDR1 LGHNA, CDR2 YNFKEQ. After removal of 3 bases from V and 4 bases from J, the junction contained 5 bases not matched to a gene.

The CDR3 loop is CASRALGSTGELFF. The DNA of the CDR3 is TGTGCCAGCAGGGCTCTTGGCAGCACCGGGGAGCTGTTTTTT. This chain uses TRBV25-1 with TRBJ2-2, with no clear D. With 6 bases removed from V and 4 bases from J, the gap between germline ends came to 12 bases. Germline V lookup: CDR1 MGHDK, CDR2 SYGVNS. CDR3 length: 14 residues.

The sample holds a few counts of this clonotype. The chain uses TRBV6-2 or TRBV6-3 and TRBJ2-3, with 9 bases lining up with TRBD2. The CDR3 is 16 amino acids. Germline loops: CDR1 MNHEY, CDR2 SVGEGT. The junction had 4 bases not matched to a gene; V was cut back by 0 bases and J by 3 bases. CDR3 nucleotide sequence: TGTGCCAGCAGTTACTCTTTTCTAGCGGGGACAGATACGCAGTATTTT. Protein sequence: CASSYSFLAGTDTQYF.

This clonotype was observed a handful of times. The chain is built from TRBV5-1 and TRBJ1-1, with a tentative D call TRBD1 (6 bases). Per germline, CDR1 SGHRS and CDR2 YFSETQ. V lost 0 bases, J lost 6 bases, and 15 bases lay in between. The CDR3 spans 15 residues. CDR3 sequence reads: CASSLEGESSAEAFF. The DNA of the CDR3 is TGCGCCAGCAGCTTGGAGGGGGAAAGCTCGGCTGAAGCTTTCTTT.

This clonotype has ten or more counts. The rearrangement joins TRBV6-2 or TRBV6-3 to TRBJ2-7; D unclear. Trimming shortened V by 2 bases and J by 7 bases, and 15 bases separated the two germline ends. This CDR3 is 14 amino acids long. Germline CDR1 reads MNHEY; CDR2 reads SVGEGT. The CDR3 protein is CASSYDSTDREQYV. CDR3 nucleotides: TGTGCCAGCAGTTACGATTCAACAGATAGAGAGCAGTACGTC.

CDR3 region: CASSLYRRGSFYNEQFF. The CDR3 bases are TGTGCCAGCAGCTTATACCGGCGGGGGTCCTTCTACAATGAGCAGTTCTTC. The rearrangement joins TRBV7-9 to TRBJ2-1; TRBD2 aligns across 7 bases. The junction had 10 bases not matched to a gene; V was cut back by 2 bases and J by 3 bases. Germline lookup yields CDR1 SEHNR and CDR2 FQNEAQ (reference sequence). CDR3 length: 17 residues.

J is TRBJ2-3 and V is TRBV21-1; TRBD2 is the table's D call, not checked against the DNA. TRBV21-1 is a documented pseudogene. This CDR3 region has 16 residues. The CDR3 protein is CASSKSSGGFPDTQYF. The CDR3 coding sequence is TGTGCCAGCAGCAAATCAAGCGGAGGGTTCCCAGATACGCAGTATTTT.

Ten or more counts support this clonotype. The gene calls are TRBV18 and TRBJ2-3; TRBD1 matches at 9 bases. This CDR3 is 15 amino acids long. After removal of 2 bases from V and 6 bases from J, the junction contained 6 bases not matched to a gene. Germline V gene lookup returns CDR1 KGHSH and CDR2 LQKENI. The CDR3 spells CASSPATGGWDTQYF. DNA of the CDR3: TGTGCCAGCTCACCAGCAACAGGGGGCTGGGATACGCAGTATTTT.

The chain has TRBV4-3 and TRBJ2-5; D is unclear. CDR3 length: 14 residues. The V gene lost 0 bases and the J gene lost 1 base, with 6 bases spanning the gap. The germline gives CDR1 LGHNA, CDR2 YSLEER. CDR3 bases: TGCGCCAGCAGCCAAGATGTCGGCCAAGAGACCCAGTACTTC. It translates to CASSQDVGQETQYF.

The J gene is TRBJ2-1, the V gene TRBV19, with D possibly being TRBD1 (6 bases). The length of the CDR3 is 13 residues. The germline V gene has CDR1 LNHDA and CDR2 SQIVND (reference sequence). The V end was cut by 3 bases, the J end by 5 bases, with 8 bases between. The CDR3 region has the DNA TGTGCCAGTAGTATCCAGGGGAACAATGAGCAGTTCTTC. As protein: CASSIQGNNEQFF.

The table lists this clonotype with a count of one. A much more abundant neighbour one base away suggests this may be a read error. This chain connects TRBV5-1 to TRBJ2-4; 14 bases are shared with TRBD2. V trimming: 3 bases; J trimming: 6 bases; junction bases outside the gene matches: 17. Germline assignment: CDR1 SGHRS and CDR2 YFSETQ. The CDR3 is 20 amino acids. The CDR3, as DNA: TGCGCCAGCAGCTGGAAGAATCCGGGACTAGCGGGGGACCGAGGAAACATTCAGTACTTC. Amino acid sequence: CASSWKNPGLAGDRGNIQYF.

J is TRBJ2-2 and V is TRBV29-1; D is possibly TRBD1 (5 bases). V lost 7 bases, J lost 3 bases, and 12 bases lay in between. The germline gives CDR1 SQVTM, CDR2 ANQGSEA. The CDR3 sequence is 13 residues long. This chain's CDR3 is CSAIQTDTGELFF. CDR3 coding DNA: TGCAGCGCGATACAGACAGACACCGGGGAGCTGTTTTTT.

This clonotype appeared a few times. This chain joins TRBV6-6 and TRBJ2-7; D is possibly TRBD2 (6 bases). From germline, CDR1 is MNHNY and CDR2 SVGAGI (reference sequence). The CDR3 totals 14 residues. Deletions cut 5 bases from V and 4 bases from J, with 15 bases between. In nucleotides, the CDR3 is TGTGCCAGCAGTACAAACGCGGGGATTTACGAGCAGTACGTC. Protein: CASSTNAGIYEQYV.

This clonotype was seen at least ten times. The DNA for the CDR3 is TGTGCCACGACAGGGGGCCTTTACTGGACAGATACGCAGTATTTT. This codes for CATTGGLYWTDTQYF. The chain recombines TRBV12-3 or TRBV12-4 with TRBJ2-3; 10 bases agree with TRBD1. J lost 3 bases, V lost 10 bases, and 10 bases had no gene match. The CDR3 is 15 residues long.

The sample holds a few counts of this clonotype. The DNA of the CDR3 is TGCGCCAGCAGCCCCGGGACAGGCCCGGGCTACGAGCAGTACTTC. Translating gives CASSPGTGPGYEQYF. This chain connects TRBV5-1 to TRBJ2-7; 8 nucleotides line up with TRBD1. Trimming cost V 4 bases and J 3 bases; bases outside gene matches: 9. This CDR3 has 15 amino acids. CDR1 and CDR2 (germline): SGHRS, YFSETQ.

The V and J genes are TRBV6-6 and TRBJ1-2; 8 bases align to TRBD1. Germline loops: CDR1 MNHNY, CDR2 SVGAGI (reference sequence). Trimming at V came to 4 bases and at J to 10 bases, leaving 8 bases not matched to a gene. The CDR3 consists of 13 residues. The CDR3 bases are TGTGCCAGCAGTTGGGGGGCAGGGGGCGCCTACACCTTC. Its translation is CASSWGAGGAYTF.

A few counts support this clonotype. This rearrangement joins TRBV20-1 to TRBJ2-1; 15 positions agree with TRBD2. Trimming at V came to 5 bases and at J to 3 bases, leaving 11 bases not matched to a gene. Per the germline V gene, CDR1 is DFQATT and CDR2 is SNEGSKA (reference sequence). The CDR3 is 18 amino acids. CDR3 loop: CSADGTSGGLRLYNEQFF. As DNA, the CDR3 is TGCAGTGCTGACGGGACTAGCGGGGGGCTCAGACTCTACAATGAGCAGTTCTTC.

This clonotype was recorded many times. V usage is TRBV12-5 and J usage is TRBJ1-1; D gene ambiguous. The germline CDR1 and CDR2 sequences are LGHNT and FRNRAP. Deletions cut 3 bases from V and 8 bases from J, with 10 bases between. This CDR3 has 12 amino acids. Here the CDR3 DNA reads TGTGCTAGTGGTTTCCCTCAGATAGAAGCTTTCTTT. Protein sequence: CASGFPQIEAFF.